The sample holds a few counts of the clone carrying this T cell receptor beta chain. The antigen is unknown. This sample stems from a study of T-cell memory formation after mild COVID-19. General study results and limits: There was a balanced CD4/CD8 profile in clones contracting day 15 to 85, and later expanders leaned CD4+.

Looked up from germline, CDR1 is LNHNV and CDR2 is YYDKDF (reference sequence). CDR3 length equals 15 residues. V gave up 1 base and J gave up 5 bases; unmatched junction bases: 5. TCRdb re-called the 5' RACE reads through MiXCR, storing one row per CDR3 protein. The sample holds about 610,000 distinct CDR3 sequences, around 15% seen once. V and J are TRBV15 and TRBJ2-1; 7 bases are shared with TRBD2. This sequence originates from an adult woman who had mild COVID-19 (a few samples of this study predate the infection). Cell type and time point are not known. Material: PBMCs or a T cell subset sorted from them (not recorded which). The CDR3 is CATSRVSGLDNEQFF. For the CDR3, the DNA is TGTGCCACCAGCAGAGTTTCAGGACTAGACAATGAGCAGTTCTTC.